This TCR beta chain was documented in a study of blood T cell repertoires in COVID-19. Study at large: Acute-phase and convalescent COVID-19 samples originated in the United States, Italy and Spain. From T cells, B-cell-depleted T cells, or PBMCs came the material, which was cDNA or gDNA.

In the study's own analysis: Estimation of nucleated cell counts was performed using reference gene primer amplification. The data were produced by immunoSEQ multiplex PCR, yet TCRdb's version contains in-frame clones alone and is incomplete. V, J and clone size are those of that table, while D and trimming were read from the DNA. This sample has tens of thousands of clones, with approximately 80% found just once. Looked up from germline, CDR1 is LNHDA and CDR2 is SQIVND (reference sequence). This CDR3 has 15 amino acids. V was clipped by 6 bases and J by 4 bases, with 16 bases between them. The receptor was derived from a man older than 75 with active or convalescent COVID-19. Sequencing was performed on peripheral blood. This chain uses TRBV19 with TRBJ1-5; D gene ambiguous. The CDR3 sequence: CASSQTDNPNQPQHF. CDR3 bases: TGTGCCAGTAGCCAAACTGACAACCCGAATCAGCCCCAGCATTTT.